The text below deals with one TCR beta chain. What it binds is unknown. Per the germline V gene, CDR1 is MNHEY and CDR2 is SMNVEV (reference sequence). The CDR3 runs 13 residues. V shed 6 bases, J shed 1 base, and the junction held 1 base outside the gene matches. The sample comes from a study of cytomegalovirus exposure and HLA in healthy donors. The study's findings and limits: In an earlier analysis, about 87% or about 30%: the productive usage of most TCR beta V segments. Presence/absence analyses rested on an assumption that sequencing depth was roughly uniform across donors.

Primers: 60 Vbeta forward and 13 Jbeta reverse. TCRdb's copy holds only in-frame clones and misses some; the assay was immunoSEQ multiplex PCR. The table includes roughly 120,000 clones, around 84% detected once. The rearrangement links TRBV27 to TRBJ1-1; TRBD1 matches at 8 bases. Sequencing was carried out using PBMCs. The receptor was derived from a woman younger than 35 in good health and CMV-seropositive. CDR3 DNA: TGTGCCAGCAGAACAGGGGGGAACACTGAAGCTTTCTTT. It encodes CASRTGGNTEAFF.